The clone carrying this T cell receptor beta chain was seen ten or more times. Antigen specificity is unknown. Sample time point: newly diagnosed GD, antithyroid drugs for less than 3 months. With RNA extracted from PBMCs as input, the TCR library was made. Libraries of TCR beta came from iRepertoire HTBI primers plus Arm-PCR of CDR3 regions. TCRdb re-called the multiplex PCR reads through MiXCR, storing one row per CDR3 protein. The sample includes about 520,000 distinct CDR3 sequences, around 13% of them seen just once. This CDR3 is 18 amino acids long. Germline assignment: CDR1 ENHRY and CDR2 SYGVKD. V lost 0 bases, J lost 7 bases, and 12 bases stayed unmatched. This record comes from a study of regulatory T cells in long-lasting Graves disease. Findings and caveats of the study: TRBV28, TRBJ1-2 and TRBJ2-5 were favored in persistent disease.

These sequences were also reported in another study, on T cells in Graves' hyperthyroidism and ophthalmopathy.

This TCR derives from a woman in her 30s with Graves disease. The sequencing here drew on peripheral blood mononuclear cells (PBMCs), taken at new diagnosis, from a patient treated with antithyroid drugs. This chain connects TRBV10-3 to TRBJ2-1, with 10 nucleotides matching TRBD2. CDR3 nucleotides: TGTGCCATCAGTGAGTCATCTCGCGGGACTAGCGTGGGGAATGAGCAGTTCTTC. Translation gives CAISESSRGTSVGNEQFF.